This T cell receptor beta chain was identified during a study of T cells in narcolepsy. Overall study findings and caveats: Reportedly, autoreactive clonotypes were serially detected in patients' blood but not controls'.

Comments on this clone: Its target is not known.

TCRdb keeps only in-frame clones here, not all; method: immunoSEQ multiplex PCR. Altogether some 30,000 clones are present, roughly 80% being singletons, with the ten largest covering more than 1%. With 3 bases removed from V and 7 bases from J, the gap between germline ends came to 7 bases. Germline CDR1 and CDR2: ENHRY and SYGVKD. The CDR3 covers 11 residues. The sequencing sample was made of memory (CD45RA-) CD4+ T cells from blood. The gene calls are TRBV10-3 and TRBJ2-7; D gene uncertain. The receptor was isolated from a human donor in good health. This CDR3 reads CAISDLGEQYF. For the CDR3, the DNA is TGTGCCATCAGTGATCTAGGTGAGCAGTACTTC.